This T cell receptor (beta chain) was captured in a study of Ad26.COV2.S vaccination and SARS-CoV-2 variants. Overall study context: Once or twice, 56 days apart, Ad26.COV2.S was delivered intramuscularly. General study findings and limits: Recipients of either vaccine or placebo displayed similar breadth of non-spike TCRs. Vaccine recipients showed a spike-specific TCR breadth that was higher than in placebo recipients.

The repertoire was sequenced with immunoSEQ multiplex PCR; TCRdb's copy has only in-frame clones and lacks some. The sample lists fewer than 900,000 clones; more than 80% were seen once. On this clone: The antigen is not known.

The treatment was: some 20 received Ad26.COV2.S at low or high dose, single or two shots; about 5 received placebo; per-sample allocation not given. Sampling was done on day 63 after the first vaccine or placebo injection. The V end lost 4 bases, the J end lost 8 bases, and 9 bases lay between the germline ends. This CDR3 is built from 12 residues. Germline CDR1 and CDR2: LNHDA and SQIVND (reference sequence). The rearrangement joins TRBV19 to TRBJ1-5, with D uncertain. The specimen was peripheral blood, collected in a trial of Ad26.COV2.S vaccine versus placebo. The receptor was isolated from a person aged 18-60 years who received the Ad26.COV2.S COVID-19 vaccine or a placebo. The DNA for the CDR3 is TGTGCCAGTAGTAAGGACCTTAAGCCCCAGCATTTT. It yields the protein CASSKDLKPQHF. Full variable domain (outside the CDR3, taken from reference TRBV19 and TRBJ1-5): DGGITQSPKYLFRKEGQNVTLSCEQNLNHDAMYWYRQDPGQGLRLIYYSQIVNDFQKGDIAEGYSVSREKKESFPLTVTSAQKNPTAFYLCASSKDLKPQHFGDGTRLSIL.